This entry lists 8 T cell receptor beta chains sequenced from one sample in a study of control samples from healthy donors and cancer patients. TCRdb's copy holds only in-frame clones and misses some; the assay was immunoSEQ multiplex PCR. The table has about 170,000 clones, about nine tenths seen once. Sequenced input: blood. Receptor source: a woman in her 30s in good health.

The chain couples TRBV5-5 to TRBJ2-7; D remains unclear. Germline-derived CDR1 and CDR2 are SGHKS and YYEKEE (reference sequence). This CDR3 region has 13 residues. V was trimmed by 0 bases and J by 2 bases, leaving 6 bases between them. This CDR3 reads CASSLGPTYEQYF. The CDR3 DNA reads TGTGCCAGCAGCTTGGGCCCTACCTACGAGCAGTACTTC.

Written as DNA, the CDR3 is TGTGCCAGTAGTATAGATGGTGCAGGAGGCTATGGCTACACCTTC. Residues: CASSIDGAGGYGYTF. The chain uses TRBV19 and TRBJ1-2; D ambiguous. The CDR3 has 15 amino acids. The V gene lost 0 bases and the J gene lost 4 bases, with 12 bases spanning the gap. Germline CDR1 and CDR2: LNHDA and SQIVND (reference sequence).

A remark on this clone: Other DNA sequences of this sample code for an identical CDR3. The chain is built from TRBV19 and TRBJ1-6; the D is unclear. CDR1 and CDR2 (germline): LNHDA, SQIVND (reference sequence). CDR3 size: 14 residues. Trimming removed 3 bases from V and 7 bases from J, with 10 bases in between. The DNA for the CDR3 is TGTGCCAGTAGTATTGATACGGGGAATTCACCCCTCCACTTT. Translating gives CASSIDTGNSPLHF.

J is TRBJ2-7 and V is TRBV3-1 (or the pseudogene TRBV3-2); maybe TRBD1 (6 bases). This CDR3 region has 14 residues. The V end lost 1 base, the J end lost 5 bases, and 12 bases lay between the germline ends. Germline CDR1 and CDR2: LGHDT and YNNKEL (reference sequence). The CDR3 is CASSQGQGINEQYF. In DNA, the CDR3 is TGTGCCAGCAGCCAAGGGCAGGGGATAAACGAGCAGTACTTC.

The chain joins TRBV10-2 to TRBJ2-7; 9 positions agree with TRBD1. Germline CDR1 is WSHSY and CDR2 is SAAADI. V dropped 6 bases and J dropped 2; count of bases not matched to a gene: 2. The CDR3 is made up of 13 amino acids. The chain's CDR3 is CASRGQGPYEQYF. The CDR3 DNA reads as TGCGCCAGCAGGGGACAGGGCCCCTACGAGCAGTACTTC.

V is TRBV19 and J is TRBJ2-2; 8 bases map to TRBD1. J lost 4 bases, V lost 10 bases, and 11 bases had no gene match. The germline V gene encodes CDR1 LNHDA and CDR2 SQIVND (reference sequence). The CDR3 runs to 15 residues. The CDR3 loop reads CATRSQGAATGELFF. CDR3 coding DNA: TGTGCCACTAGGTCCCAGGGGGCAGCCACCGGGGAGCTGTTTTTT. Full variable domain (missing parts from reference TRBV19 and TRBJ2-2): DGGITQSPKYLFRKEGQNVTLSCEQNLNHDAMYWYRQDPGQGLRLIYYSQIVNDFQKGDIAEGYSVSREKKESFPLTVTSAQKNPTAFYLCATRSQGAATGELFFGEGSRLTVL.

The chain uses TRBV11-1 and TRBJ2-2; perhaps TRBD1 as D (5 bases). The CDR3 contains 16 residues. V lost 2 bases, J lost 0 bases, and 10 bases lay in between. The V gene's germline CDR1 is SGHAT and CDR2 FQDESV (reference sequence). CDR3 loop: CASSLWGGPNTGELFF. The CDR3 coding sequence is TGTGCCAGCAGCTTATGGGGCGGACCGAACACCGGGGAGCTGTTTTTT.

The chain links TRBV19 to TRBJ2-6, with 7 bases lining up with TRBD1. V gave up 9 bases and J gave up 2 bases; unmatched junction bases: 4. Germline V gives CDR1 LNHDA, CDR2 SQIVND (reference sequence). The CDR3 is 14 amino acids. As DNA, the CDR3 is TGTGCCAGCGATGACAGGGCTGGGGCCAACGTCCTGACTTTC. Its protein product is CASDDRAGANVLTF.